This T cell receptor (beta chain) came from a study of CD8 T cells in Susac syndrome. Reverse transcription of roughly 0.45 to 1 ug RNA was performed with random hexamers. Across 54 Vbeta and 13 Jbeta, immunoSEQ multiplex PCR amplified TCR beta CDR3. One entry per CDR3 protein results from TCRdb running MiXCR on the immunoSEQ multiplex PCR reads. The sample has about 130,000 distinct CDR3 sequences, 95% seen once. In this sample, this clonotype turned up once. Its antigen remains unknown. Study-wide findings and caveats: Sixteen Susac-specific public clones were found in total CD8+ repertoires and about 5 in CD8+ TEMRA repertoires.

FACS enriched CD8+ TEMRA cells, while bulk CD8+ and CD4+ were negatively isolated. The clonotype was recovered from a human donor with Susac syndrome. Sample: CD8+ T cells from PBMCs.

DNA of the CDR3: TGTGCCACCAGTGATGATAGTCCACAGGGGTCTTCCACAGATACGCAGTATTTT. It encodes CATSDDSPQGSSTDTQYF. This sequence joins TRBV24-1 and TRBJ2-3; 7 bases agree with TRBD1. Germline trimming cut 3 bases from V and 2 bases from J; bases unmatched to any gene: 13. CDR1 KGHDR and CDR2 SFDVKD come from the germline V gene. This CDR3 comprises 18 residues.